The 21 T cell receptor beta chains presented below share a single source sample, sequenced in a study of PD-1 blockade in classical Hodgkin lymphoma. Repertoires were generated with immunoSEQ multiplex PCR, while TCRdb's copy carries only in-frame clones and drops some. The sample yields some 13,000 clones, around nine tenths seen once. Relapse was seen in all patients after autologous stem cell transplantation, and brentuximab vedotin exposure was variable. Here the sequenced sample was peripheral blood mononuclear cells (PBMCs), taken at baseline. The origin of the receptors is a human donor with classical Hodgkin lymphoma.

The rearrangement joins TRBV9 to TRBJ2-7; TRBD1 or TRBD2 may be the D gene (6 bases each). Germline CDR1 and CDR2: SGDLS and YYNGEE. The V and J ends lost 4 bases and 0 bases respectively, with 23 bases between them. This CDR3 region has 18 residues. CDR3 loop: CASSPSGGPGWGSYEQYF. In DNA, the CDR3 is TGTGCCAGCAGCCCCTCCGGGGGCCCAGGGTGGGGCTCCTACGAGCAGTACTTC.

The chain recombines TRBV28 with TRBJ1-5; 7 bases align to TRBD1. The CDR3 has 15 residues. CDR1 MDHEN and CDR2 SYDVKM come from the germline V gene. V lost 4 bases and J lost 0; bases outside the gene matches: 3. Here the CDR3 reads CASSSGQYSNQPQHF. CDR3 bases: TGTGCCAGCAGTTCGGGACAGTATAGCAATCAGCCCCAGCATTTT.

The chain recombines TRBV7-8 with TRBJ2-3; 9 nucleotides line up with TRBD2. Per germline, CDR1 SGHVS and CDR2 FQNEAQ. The CDR3 runs to 16 residues. V trimming: 3 bases; J trimming: 4 bases; junction bases outside the gene matches: 8. CDR3 sequence reads: CASSFGGWTSADTQYF. The CDR3, as DNA: TGTGCCAGCAGCTTTGGGGGCTGGACTAGCGCAGATACGCAGTATTTT.

The chain combines TRBV6-5 with TRBJ2-1, with D unresolved. The germline gives CDR1 MNHEY, CDR2 SVGAGI. Trimming cost V 0 bases and J 10 bases, with 7 bases left between them. CDR3 size: 12 residues. The CDR3 DNA reads TGTGCCAGCAGTTACTCGGGCAGGGAGCAGTTCTTC. Translated, it gives CASSYSGREQFF.

This clone occurred a few times. CDR3 region: CASSVQDSNQPQHF. The CDR3 DNA reads TGTGCCAGCAGCGTGCAGGATAGCAATCAGCCCCAGCATTTT. This chain links TRBV9 with TRBJ1-5, with no clear D. The CDR3 is made up of 14 amino acids. V was cut by 2 bases and J by 0 bases, with 6 bases left in between. Per the germline V gene, CDR1 is SGDLS and CDR2 is YYNGEE.

With regard to this clone: The junction shows a germline mismatch at one end, possibly a read error. The chain uses TRBV5-1 and TRBJ2-7, with 9 nucleotides matching TRBD1. CDR1 and CDR2 from the germline V gene are SGHRS and YFSETQ. This CDR3 contains 14 residues. The CDR3 protein is CASGLGTGSYEQYF. In DNA, the CDR3 is TGCGCCAGCGGCTTGGGGACAGGGAGCTACGAGCAGTACTTC.

The chain recombines TRBV11-2 with TRBJ2-7; D possibly corresponds to TRBD1 (5 bases). This CDR3 is 13 amino acids long. Trimming took 1 base from V and 1 from J, leaving 5 bases between them. Germline V gene lookup returns CDR1 SGHAT and CDR2 FQNNGV. The CDR3 sequence: CASSLGQSYEQYF. In DNA form, the CDR3 reads TGTGCCAGCAGCTTAGGACAGTCCTACGAGCAGTACTTC.

The genes are TRBV27 and TRBJ1-1, with a possible D match to TRBD1 (6 bases). Germline assignment: CDR1 MNHEY and CDR2 SMNVEV (reference sequence). Deletions cut 8 bases from V and 5 bases from J, with 24 bases between. This CDR3 has 16 amino acids. CDR3 protein: CASGSVGGGRVTEAFF. CDR3 bases: TGTGCCAGCGGATCGGTGGGGGGGGGCAGAGTGACTGAAGCTTTCTTT.

This clone was detected only once. This chain links TRBV19 with TRBJ2-7; no clear D. The CDR3 contains 14 residues. Per germline, CDR1 LNHDA and CDR2 SQIVND (reference sequence). The V end was cut by 5 bases, the J end by 0 bases, with 11 bases between. CDR3 sequence reads: CASSARLPSYEQYF. The CDR3 nucleotides read TGTGCCAGTAGTGCCCGACTGCCCTCCTACGAGCAGTACTTC.

The chain has TRBV30 and TRBJ1-6, with 7 bases aligning to TRBD1. The CDR3 spans 16 residues. Germline V gives CDR1 GTSNPN, CDR2 SVGIG (reference sequence). V shed 5 bases and J 2 bases; nucleotides not matched to a gene: 9. Here the CDR3 DNA reads TGTGCCTGGGGCCGGGACAGAGGCACCTATAATTCACCCCTCCACTTT. This gives the protein CAWGRDRGTYNSPLHF.

The chain has TRBV5-4 and TRBJ2-7, with D hard to call. This CDR3 has 13 residues. Trimming removed 0 bases from V and 3 bases from J, with 7 bases in between. Germline CDR1 reads SGHNT; CDR2 reads YYREEE (reference sequence). The CDR3 sequence is CASSLDTGYEQYF. The DNA of the CDR3 is TGTGCCAGCAGCTTGGACACGGGCTACGAGCAGTACTTC.

The V and J genes are TRBV2 and TRBJ2-1; TRBD2 matches at 14 bases. The length of the CDR3 is 17 residues. The germline V gene encodes CDR1 SNHLY and CDR2 FYNNEI. After removal of 5 bases from V and 7 bases from J, the junction contained 10 bases not matched to a gene. The CDR3 DNA is TGTGCCAGCAGTTCCCCGACCGGGACTAGCGGGAGAAATGAGCAGTTCTTC. This gives the protein CASSSPTGTSGRNEQFF.

This rearrangement joins TRBV7-9 to TRBJ2-3, with D possibly being TRBD1 (5 bases). Germline CDR1 SEHNR, CDR2 FQNEAQ (reference sequence). Trimming took 5 bases from V and 0 from J, leaving 12 bases between them. The CDR3 length is 15 residues. The CDR3 DNA is TGTGCCAGCAGCAGTATAGGGGTGAGCACAGATACGCAGTATTTT. Protein: CASSSIGVSTDTQYF.

The chain links TRBV25-1 to TRBJ1-4; D might be TRBD1 (6 bases). In germline, CDR1 is MGHDK, CDR2 SYGVNS. Trimming left V 1 base short and J 8 bases short, with 20 bases between. CDR3 length equals 17 residues. As DNA, the CDR3 is TGTGCCAGCAGTGAATTAGGGGGGATCTTGCGTAGGGAAAAACTGTTTTTT. As protein: CASSELGGILRREKLFF.

The J gene is TRBJ2-3, the V gene TRBV6-4, with TRBD1 matching over 7 bases. The CDR3 is 15 amino acids. V lost 4 bases, J lost 4 bases, and 8 bases stayed unmatched. The V gene's germline CDR1 is MRHNA and CDR2 SNTAGT. The CDR3 bases are TGTGCCAGCAGTGTCGAAACGGGACAGTCAGATACGCAGTATTTT. This sequence encodes CASSVETGQSDTQYF.

The V gene is TRBV6-5, the J gene TRBJ1-6; the D is unclear. Looked up from germline, CDR1 is MNHEY and CDR2 is SVGAGI. V was shortened by 6 bases and J by 8 bases, with 17 bases between the two germline ends. The CDR3 is 15 residues long. The CDR3 nucleotides are TGTGCCAGCAGCGACGAGGTGGGGTGGGATTCACCCCTCCACTTT. It translates to CASSDEVGWDSPLHF.

J is TRBJ2-7 and V is TRBV5-6; D remains ambiguous. Germline V gene lookup returns CDR1 SGHDT and CDR2 YYEEEE. V lost 4 bases, J lost 3 bases, and 8 bases lay in between. The CDR3 length is 12 residues. In DNA, the CDR3 is TGTGCCAGCAGCGTCAGCTACTACGAGCAGTACTTC. Encoded protein: CASSVSYYEQYF.

The CDR3 nucleotides read TGTGCCACCAGCAGAGGACTAGCGGGAGCCTACGAGCAGTACTTC. This sequence encodes CATSRGLAGAYEQYF. The V and J genes are TRBV15 and TRBJ2-7; 12 bases match TRBD2. V shed 1 base and J 2 bases; nucleotides not matched to a gene: 0. The CDR3 contains 15 residues. The germline V gene has CDR1 LNHNV and CDR2 YYDKDF (reference sequence). The full variable domain, its missing parts supplied by reference TRBV15 and TRBJ2-7, is DAMVIQNPRYQVTQFGKPVTLSCSQTLNHNVMYWYQQKSSQAPKLLFHYYDKDFNNEADTPDNFQSRRPNTSFCFLDIRSPGLGDTAMYLCATSRGLAGAYEQYFGPGTRLTVT.

The rearrangement joins TRBV30 to TRBJ1-1; D remains ambiguous. The ends were cut back, 7 bases at V and 3 bases at J, with 12 bases in the middle. Per the germline V gene, CDR1 is GTSNPN and CDR2 is SVGIG (reference sequence). The CDR3 totals 12 residues. CDR3: CASAREHTEAFF. The CDR3 bases are TGTGCCTCCGCTCGGGAGCACACTGAAGCTTTCTTT.

The chain uses TRBV10-3 and TRBJ2-3; TRBD2 is a possible D gene (5 bases). The CDR3 totals 16 residues. CDR1 and CDR2 from the germline V gene are ENHRY and SYGVKD. V lost 0 bases, J lost 2 bases, and 12 bases lay in between. The DNA for the CDR3 is TGTGCCATCAGTGAGTCGAGGGCGATACACACAGATACGCAGTATTTT. Amino acid sequence: CAISESRAIHTDTQYF.

The V and J genes are TRBV5-1 and TRBJ2-5; D unresolved. Germline V gives CDR1 SGHRS, CDR2 YFSETQ. Trimming pared 4 bases from V and 7 bases from J, leaving 17 bases between. This CDR3 has 14 residues. Here the CDR3 reads CASSPRPQRGTQYF. The CDR3 bases are TGCGCCAGCAGCCCACGACCGCAAAGAGGGACCCAGTACTTC. The full variable domain, rest sourced from reference TRBV5-1 and TRBJ2-5, is KAGVTQTPRYLIKTRGQQVTLSCSPISGHRSVSWYQQTPGQGLQFLFEYFSETQRNKGNFPGRFSGRQFSNSRSEMNVSTLELGDSALYLCASSPRPQRGTQYFGPGTRLLVL.